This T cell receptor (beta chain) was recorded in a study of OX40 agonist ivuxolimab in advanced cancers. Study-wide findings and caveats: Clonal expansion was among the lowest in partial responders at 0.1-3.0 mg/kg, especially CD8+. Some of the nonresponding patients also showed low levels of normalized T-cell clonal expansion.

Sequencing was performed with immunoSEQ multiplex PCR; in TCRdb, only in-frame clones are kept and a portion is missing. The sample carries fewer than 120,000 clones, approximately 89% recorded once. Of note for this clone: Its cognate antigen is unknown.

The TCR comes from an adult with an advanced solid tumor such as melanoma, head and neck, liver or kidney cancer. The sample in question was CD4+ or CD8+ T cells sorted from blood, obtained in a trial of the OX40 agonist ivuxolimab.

The CDR3 loop is CAWMGGVSNEKLFF. The CDR3 nucleotides are TGTGCCTGGATGGGAGGGGTGTCTAATGAAAAACTGTTTTTT. V gene TRBV30 combines with J gene TRBJ1-4, with a possible D match to TRBD1 (5 bases). The CDR3 consists of 14 residues. V lost 4 bases and J 3 bases, leaving 12 bases between the germline ends. The V gene's germline CDR1 is GTSNPN and CDR2 SVGIG (reference sequence).